The 20 T cell receptor beta chains below were found in one sample sequenced in a study of shared clonotypes between healthy human individuals. The data were produced by immunoSEQ multiplex PCR, yet TCRdb's version contains in-frame clones alone and is incomplete. The sample consists of more than 1.2 million clones, roughly 98.5% of them appearing once. Sequencing was done on a sample of naive CD4+ T cells sorted from blood. Subset denoted: CD45RA+ positively selected. The receptor set was obtained from a man aged 30 to 45 in good health.

This rearrangement joins TRBV6-5 to TRBJ2-1; a weak D match, TRBD1 (5 bases). The ends were cut back, 6 bases at V and 2 bases at J, with 11 bases in the middle. Germline CDR1 reads MNHEY; CDR2 reads SVGAGI. CDR3 length: 14 amino acids. CDR3 sequence: CASRGRETYNEQFF. The CDR3 coding sequence is TGTGCCAGCAGAGGCAGGGAAACCTACAATGAGCAGTTCTTC.

This chain uses TRBV7-9 with TRBJ1-5; perhaps TRBD1 as D (6 bases). The CDR3 extends over 14 amino acids. The V gene lost 5 bases and the J gene lost 6 bases, with 14 bases spanning the gap. The germline CDR1 and CDR2 sequences are SEHNR and FQNEAQ (reference sequence). CDR3 amino acids: CASSPTGISQPQHF. CDR3 nucleotide sequence: TGTGCCAGCAGCCCCACAGGGATAAGTCAGCCCCAGCATTTT.

V is TRBV6-6 and J is TRBJ2-1, with D perhaps matching TRBD2 (5 bases). Germline CDR1 MNHNY, CDR2 SVGAGI (reference sequence). Trimming removed 2 bases at V and 8 bases at J, with 13 bases between. This CDR3 spans 14 amino acids. The CDR3 nucleotides are TGTGCCAGCAGTTACCCGCCGGAGGTGCATGAGCAGTTCTTC. It codes for CASSYPPEVHEQFF.

The chain employs TRBV11-2 and TRBJ2-7; TRBD1 is a possible D gene (6 bases). Looked up from germline, CDR1 is SGHAT and CDR2 is FQNNGV. The ends were cut back, 5 bases at V and 6 bases at J, with 20 bases in the middle. The CDR3 runs to 15 residues. In nucleotides, the CDR3 is TGTGCCAGCAGCCGGTCGTTACAGGGCGAATCCGAGCAGTACTTC. Its translation: CASSRSLQGESEQYF.

V and J are TRBV19 and TRBJ2-7; D perhaps matches TRBD1 (6 bases). Germline V gene sequence: CDR1 LNHDA, CDR2 SQIVND (reference sequence). This CDR3 has 15 amino acids. The V and J ends lost 7 bases and 1 base respectively, with 17 bases between them. DNA of the CDR3: TGTGCCAGTATGGACAGAGAGACGGGATCCTACGAGCAGTACTTC. The encoded protein is CASMDRETGSYEQYF.

V and J are TRBV27 and TRBJ2-1; TRBD2 matches 8 bases. The V segment lost 5 bases and the J segment 4 bases; nucleotides outside the gene matches: 10. The CDR3 is 16 residues long. Germline V CDR1 and CDR2: MNHEY, SMNVEV (reference sequence). CDR3 loop: CASSIPIGGGYNEQFF. CDR3 in DNA: TGTGCCAGCAGTATCCCCATTGGCGGGGGGTACAATGAGCAGTTCTTC.

Comments on this clone: The identical CDR3 is also encoded by other nucleotide sequences in the sample. This chain uses TRBV5-4 with TRBJ2-5; unclear D gene. CDR3 length equals 13 residues. The ends were cut back, 0 bases at V and 1 base at J, with 4 bases in the middle. Germline V CDR1 and CDR2: SGHNT, YYREEE (reference sequence). CDR3 amino acids: CASSLVGQETQYF. CDR3 DNA: TGTGCCAGCAGCTTGGTGGGCCAAGAGACCCAGTACTTC.

The J gene is TRBJ1-2, the V gene TRBV2, with D possibly matching TRBD1 (5 bases). The CDR3 covers 14 residues. Trimming removed 1 base from V and 0 bases from J, with 6 bases in between. Per the germline V gene, CDR1 is SNHLY and CDR2 is FYNNEI. CDR3 loop: CASSEGRANYGYTF. CDR3 nucleotides: TGTGCCAGCAGTGAAGGCAGGGCTAACTATGGCTACACCTTC.

As concerns this clone: This sample also contains other DNA sequences that code for the same CDR3. The rearrangement links TRBV7-9 to TRBJ2-5; D call uncertain. In germline, CDR1 is SEHNR, CDR2 FQNEAQ (reference sequence). V shed 3 bases and J shed 0 bases, with 8 bases lying between them. The CDR3 is 14 amino acids. CDR3 DNA sequence: TGTGCCAGCAGCTTCGGAGAGTACCAAGAGACCCAGTACTTC. It yields the protein CASSFGEYQETQYF. Variable domain in full (rest from reference TRBV7-9 and TRBJ2-5): DTGVSQNPRHKITKRGQNVTFRCDPISEHNRLYWYRQTLGQGPEFLTYFQNEAQLEKSRLLSDRFSAERPKGSFSTLEIQRTEQGDSAMYLCASSFGEYQETQYFGPGTRLLVL.

The V and J genes are TRBV6-6 and TRBJ1-4; D perhaps matches TRBD1 (5 bases). With 2 bases removed from V and 6 bases from J, the gap between germline ends came to 13 bases. The CDR3 length is 15 residues. Per germline, CDR1 MNHNY and CDR2 SVGAGI (reference sequence). CDR3 region: CASSYGQGAHEKLFF. CDR3 DNA: TGTGCCAGCAGTTACGGTCAGGGAGCCCATGAAAAACTGTTTTTT.

The chain is built from TRBV7-2 and TRBJ2-7; 10 positions match TRBD2. The germline V gene has CDR1 SGHTA and CDR2 FQGNSA. The CDR3 consists of 16 residues. V lost 0 bases to trimming and J lost 2 bases; unmatched junction nucleotides: 4. The CDR3 loop is CASSLASSGGPYEQYF. The CDR3 coding sequence is TGTGCCAGCAGCTTAGCGTCTAGCGGGGGTCCCTACGAGCAGTACTTC.

The V call is TRBV28, the J call TRBJ2-5; D gene ambiguous. The CDR3 has 12 residues. The germline V gene encodes CDR1 MDHEN and CDR2 SYDVKM. Trimming pared 3 bases from V and 4 bases from J, leaving 6 bases between. The CDR3 coding sequence is TGTGCCAGCAGTTTGGGCCTAGAGACCCAGTACTTC. Protein sequence: CASSLGLETQYF.

This CDR3 is CSATAGPYEQYF. CDR3 DNA sequence: TGCAGCGCTACAGCGGGACCCTACGAGCAGTACTTC. This chain connects TRBV29-1 to TRBJ2-7; 7 nucleotides align to TRBD2. Germline trimming cut 7 bases from V and 2 bases from J; bases unmatched to any gene: 5. This CDR3 contains 12 residues. The V gene's germline CDR1 is SQVTM and CDR2 ANQGSEA.

Points on this clone: The same CDR3 arises from other DNA sequences in this sample as well. The rearrangement uses TRBV19 and TRBJ2-7; 9 positions agree with TRBD1. With 5 bases clipped from V and 2 bases from J, the junction kept 4 bases outside the gene matches. The CDR3 is 14 amino acids. Germline V gene lookup returns CDR1 LNHDA and CDR2 SQIVND (reference sequence). The CDR3 DNA reads TGTGCCAGTAGTCTCGGGACAGGGACCTACGAGCAGTACTTC. Translating gives CASSLGTGTYEQYF.

V gene TRBV5-1 combines with J gene TRBJ2-1; D could derive from TRBD1 or TRBD2 (6 bases each). Germline values: CDR1 SGHRS, CDR2 YFSETQ. The V end lost 1 base, the J end lost 9 bases, and 14 bases lay between the germline ends. The CDR3 spans 14 residues. The CDR3, as DNA: TGCGCCAGCAGCTTGTACACGGGGGCGGGTGAGCAGTTCTTC. Translation: CASSLYTGAGEQFF.

This chain joins TRBV6-1 and TRBJ1-2; D gene uncertain. This CDR3 has 13 residues. Germline lookup yields CDR1 MNHNS and CDR2 SASEGT. V lost 2 bases and J 4 bases, leaving 8 bases between the germline ends. CDR3 nucleotides: TGTGCCAGCAGTGAATACCGAGGCTATGGCTACACCTTC. Translation gives CASSEYRGYGYTF.

The chain joins TRBV28 to TRBJ2-7; D not certain. This CDR3 has 14 amino acids. V lost 2 bases and J lost 2, with 10 bases in between. CDR1 MDHEN and CDR2 SYDVKM come from the germline V gene. The DNA for the CDR3 is TGTGCCAGCAGTTTAGCCAGGCTTCCCTACGAGCAGTACTTC. Amino acids: CASSLARLPYEQYF.

This clone appeared a single time. The identical CDR3 is also encoded by other nucleotide sequences in the sample. CDR3 amino acids: CASSFRGYTF. The CDR3 DNA follows: TGTGCCAGCAGTTTCCGTGGCTACACCTTC. The V and J genes are TRBV28 and TRBJ1-2; D is undetermined. Germline lookup yields CDR1 MDHEN and CDR2 SYDVKM. V was cut by 3 bases and J by 7 bases, with 3 bases left in between. The CDR3 extends over 10 amino acids.

The V call is TRBV30, the J call TRBJ2-7; D is perhaps TRBD1 (7 bases). Trimming stripped 2 bases from V and 5 bases from J, with 16 bases between. The CDR3 length is 14 residues. Germline values: CDR1 GTSNPN, CDR2 SVGIG (reference sequence). Here the CDR3 DNA reads TGTGCCTGGAGTCCACTAGGGGGCGGGGACGAGCAGTACTTC. Amino acids: CAWSPLGGGDEQYF. Filled out from reference TRBV30 and TRBJ2-7, the complete variable domain reads SQTIHQWPATLVQPVGSPLSLECTVEGTSNPNLYWYRQAAGRGLQLLFYSVGIGQISSEVPQNLSASRPQDRQFILSSKKLLLSDSGFYLCAWSPLGGGDEQYFGPGTRLTVT.

CDR3 nucleotides: TGTGCCAGCAGCTTTCAATTAGTTGTGGAAGCTTTCTTT. It specifies CASSFQLVVEAFF. V gene TRBV7-2 combines with J gene TRBJ1-1; D is undetermined. Between the trimmed V and J ends, which lost 3 bases and 8 bases, there was a span of 13 bases. This CDR3 has 13 amino acids. The germline CDR1 and CDR2 sequences are SGHTA and FQGNSA.